The entry that follows covers one T cell receptor beta chain sequence. Its antigen remains unidentified. This entry comes from a study of graft-versus-host responses after intestinal transplantation. Looked up from germline, CDR1 is MNHEY and CDR2 is SMNVEV (reference sequence). The CDR3 runs to 14 residues. V shed 6 bases and J shed 2 bases, with 12 bases lying between them. Regarding the study as a whole: Graft-donor T cell macrochimerism coincided with high graft-versus-host to host-versus-graft clonal ratios in allografts.

The method was immunoSEQ multiplex PCR; TCRdb's version includes in-frame clones alone and lacks a portion of them. The sample yields approximately 90,000 clones, about nine tenths seen once. The source is a human donor who received an intestinal transplant. The chain is built from TRBV27 and TRBJ2-3; D call uncertain. Sequenced here: unstimulated CD8+ T cells sorted from spleen or lymph node cells, sampled before intestinal transplant. The CDR3 DNA reads TGTGCCAGCAGCGGTCCCGCGGCCACAGATACGCAGTATTTT. Translated, it gives CASSGPAATDTQYF.